The rows below give T cell receptor beta chains drawn from one sample of a study of beta chain features in type 1 diabetes. Some clones are missing from TCRdb's copy, which holds only in-frame ones; the method was immunoSEQ multiplex PCR. The table has fewer than 650,000 clones, roughly 15% seen once. The sequencing input was naive CD4+ T cells from blood. The receptors were sampled from a man in his late teens or twenties in good health. CDR3s include the opening cysteine and the closing phenylalanine or tryptophan. D genes are given only for firm matches.

d_gene	v_gene	len	j_gene	CDR3aa
-	TRBV29-1	14	TRBJ1-1	CSVGRDNSVTEAFF
TRBD1	TRBV11-2	12	TRBJ2-7	CASSRQGYEQYF
-	TRBV7-3	11	TRBJ2-4	CASSSFDIQYF
-	TRBV5-1	13	TRBJ2-3	CASSPSWADTQYF
-	TRBV7-9	15	TRBJ2-7	CASSSFGTDTYEQYF
-	TRBV7-2	15	TRBJ2-1	CASSLLAPVYNEQFF
-	TRBV30	12	TRBJ2-7	CAWSQGGYEQYF
-	TRBV12-5	13	TRBJ1-3	CASGFSSGNTIYF
-	TRBV19	16	TRBJ1-5	CASSSSANGAGQPQHF
TRBD1	TRBV4-2	15	TRBJ1-5	CASSQGGTGIQPQHF
-	TRBV7-2	14	TRBJ2-2	CASSLVGGTGELFF
TRBD1	TRBV9	13	TRBJ1-1	CASSVEARDRRFF
TRBD2	TRBV4-1	16	TRBJ2-2	CASSPGLAGRTGELFF
-	TRBV7-2	16	TRBJ2-7	CASSSFERVSSYEQYF
-	TRBV7-2	14	TRBJ1-1	CASSLAGLNTEAFF
TRBD1	TRBV6-1	14	TRBJ1-1	CASSDGTGFSEAFF
TRBD1	TRBV29-1	14	TRBJ1-1	CSVDRHRGSTEAFF
TRBD2	TRBV5-6	16	TRBJ2-2	CASTPFGGRAGGELFF
-	TRBV21-1	15	TRBJ2-7	CASSTSDRVCYEQYF
-	TRBV6-5	11	TRBJ2-5	CASRLQETQYF
TRBD2	TRBV7-2	15	TRBJ2-7	CASSLEAGGSYEQYF
-	TRBV19	15	TRBJ2-7	CASTSGQGGSYEQYF
TRBD1	TRBV27	14	TRBJ2-4	CASRPRGRVNIQYF
-	TRBV27	13	TRBJ2-7	CASSLRPSYEQYF
TRBD2	TRBV9	15	-	CASSARLAGVYEQYF
TRBD1	TRBV7-9	19	TRBJ2-4	CASSLGQGPTFLAKNIQYF
TRBD2	TRBV7-3	16	TRBJ2-3	CASSLTGGTSPDTQYF